One and the same sample provided the 30 T cell receptor beta chains below, sequenced in a study of blood T cell repertoires in COVID-19. Measured with immunoSEQ multiplex PCR; TCRdb has only the in-frame clones, and not every one. Of hundreds of thousands of clones in the sample, 87% were seen once. Sequenced sample: PBMCs or T cells enriched from blood (not recorded which). These receptors were obtained from a woman aged 18-29 years with acute COVID-19.

This chain joins TRBV27 and TRBJ2-3; possibly TRBD1 for D (6 bases). This CDR3 comprises 15 residues. CDR1 is MNHEY and CDR2 is SMNVEV in the germline V gene (reference sequence). Deletions cut 2 bases from V and 2 bases from J, with 11 bases between. CDR3 in amino acids: CASSLQGLFTDTQYF. CDR3 bases: TGTGCCAGCAGTTTACAGGGGCTATTCACAGATACGCAGTATTTT.

The rearrangement uses TRBV5-4 and TRBJ1-2; a weak D match, TRBD1 (6 bases). Germline CDR1 SGHNT, CDR2 YYREEE (reference sequence). The ends were cut back, 4 bases at V and 2 bases at J, with 12 bases in the middle. The CDR3 sequence is 14 residues long. CDR3 DNA: TGTGCCAGCAGCGATCCAGGGGTAAACTATGGCTACACCTTC. Its translation: CASSDPGVNYGYTF.

This clone was recorded only once. The chain carries TRBV6-1 and TRBJ2-2; 7 nucleotides line up with TRBD1. CDR3 length: 17 residues. In germline, CDR1 is MNHNS, CDR2 SASEGT. Trimming took 1 base from V and 0 from J; bases not matched to a gene: 5. CDR3 region: CASSEGRGLTNTGELFF. The CDR3 bases are TGTGCCAGCAGTGAAGGAAGGGGGCTAACGAACACCGGGGAGCTGTTTTTT.

The V gene is TRBV11-2, the J gene TRBJ1-4; D is ambiguous. The V end lost 5 bases, the J end lost 3 bases, and 16 bases lay between the germline ends. The CDR3 loop spans 16 amino acids. Per germline, CDR1 SGHAT and CDR2 FQNNGV. The CDR3 DNA reads TGTGCCAGCAGCCTCAGAACCGCGGCGGCTAATGAAAAACTGTTTTTT. Its translation: CASSLRTAAANEKLFF.

The chain carries TRBV7-3 and TRBJ2-1; 9 nucleotides line up with TRBD2. CDR3 length equals 16 residues. Germline V CDR1 and CDR2: SGHTA, FQGTGA. After removal of 5 bases from V and 3 bases from J, the junction contained 8 bases not matched to a gene. The CDR3 nucleotides read TGTGCCAGCAGCCAAACGGGGCGGGGGGGCTACAATGAGCAGTTCTTC. Translated: CASSQTGRGGYNEQFF.

The CDR3 is CASISGKGGDTQYF. CDR3 coding DNA: TGTGCCAGCATTAGCGGGAAGGGAGGAGATACGCAGTATTTT. The chain joins TRBV28 to TRBJ2-3; 8 nucleotides match TRBD2. Germline lookup yields CDR1 MDHEN and CDR2 SYDVKM. Trimming removed 7 bases from V and 5 bases from J; junction bases left unmatched: 8. The CDR3 is 14 amino acids.

The J gene is TRBJ2-7, the V gene TRBV5-1, with 11 bases lining up with TRBD2. The V segment lost 4 bases and the J segment 7 bases; nucleotides outside the gene matches: 7. This CDR3 is built from 14 residues. From germline, CDR1 is SGHRS and CDR2 YFSETQ. CDR3 residues: CASSPQLAGVEQYF. In DNA form, the CDR3 reads TGCGCCAGCAGCCCTCAACTAGCGGGAGTTGAGCAGTACTTC.

The count of this clone is one. Here the CDR3 reads CASSQETGGKETQYF. CDR3 sequence (DNA): TGCGCCAGCAGCCAAGAAACAGGGGGCAAAGAGACCCAGTACTTC. The J gene is TRBJ2-5, the V gene TRBV4-3; 9 nucleotides agree with TRBD1. Germline V gene data show CDR1 as LGHNA and CDR2 as YSLEER. CDR3 size: 15 residues. Losses at the gene ends were 0 bases for V and 3 bases for J; bases not matched to a gene: 2.

V is TRBV6-2 or TRBV6-3 and J is TRBJ1-3; no reliable D call. The V end lost 2 bases, the J end lost 0 bases, and 8 bases lay between the germline ends. The CDR3 length is 15 residues. CDR1 is MNHEY and CDR2 is SVGEGT in the germline V gene. In nucleotides, the CDR3 is TGTGCCAGCAGTTACGAGGCGCGCTCTGGAAACACCATATATTTT. It is translated as CASSYEARSGNTIYF.

This rearrangement joins TRBV18 to TRBJ2-7; TRBD2 might be the D (6 bases). The CDR3 sequence is 16 residues long. The V gene lost 2 bases and the J gene lost 3 bases, with 17 bases spanning the gap. Germline V gene sequence: CDR1 KGHSH, CDR2 LQKENI. The CDR3 DNA follows: TGTGCCAGCTCACCAGTCGGGGGTCATCGTCACTACGAGCAGTACTTC. Its protein product is CASSPVGGHRHYEQYF.

The chain links TRBV7-2 to TRBJ1-5; TRBD1 matches at 7 bases. CDR3 length: 17 amino acids. The V gene's germline CDR1 is SGHTA and CDR2 FQGNSA. After removal of 2 bases from V and 3 bases from J, the junction contained 10 bases not matched to a gene. The CDR3 region is CASSLLWLTGPNQPQHF. The CDR3 DNA follows: TGTGCCAGCAGCTTACTCTGGTTGACAGGGCCCAATCAGCCCCAGCATTTT.

This clone was seen once. The chain recombines TRBV13 with TRBJ2-1; the D gene is possibly TRBD2 (7 bases). Trimming took off 7 bases at V and 4 bases at J, with 17 bases between the two ends. Germline CDR1 PRHDT, CDR2 FYEKMQ (reference sequence). The CDR3 has 15 amino acids. CDR3 in amino acids: CASNMRGPRYNEQFF. The CDR3 DNA reads TGTGCCAGCAACATGCGGGGGCCGCGTTACAATGAGCAGTTCTTC.

V gene TRBV7-2 combines with J gene TRBJ1-5; D may be TRBD1 (6 bases). The CDR3 sequence is 14 residues long. V lost 5 bases and J 5 bases, leaving 13 bases between the germline ends. Germline V lookup: CDR1 SGHTA, CDR2 FQGNSA. In DNA, the CDR3 is TGTGCCAGCAGCAGCAGGGGTGGCGATCAGCCCCAGCATTTT. It translates to CASSSRGGDQPQHF.

The chain combines TRBV30 with TRBJ1-1, with no clear D. The germline CDR1 and CDR2 sequences are GTSNPN and SVGIG (reference sequence). This CDR3 region has 11 residues. V lost 3 bases, J lost 6 bases, and 8 bases lay in between. The CDR3 bases are TGTGCCTGGAGAAATCCCGCTGAAGCTTTCTTT. The encoded protein is CAWRNPAEAFF.

This chain links TRBV2 with TRBJ2-7, with D unclear. The CDR3 contains 13 residues. Trimming removed 4 bases from V and 5 bases from J, with 12 bases in between. Germline V gene data show CDR1 as SNHLY and CDR2 as FYNNEI. CDR3 protein: CASSGARKNEQYF. The CDR3 DNA follows: TGTGCCAGCAGTGGGGCCAGAAAAAACGAGCAGTACTTC. Combining the CDR3 with reference TRBV2 and TRBJ2-7 gives the whole variable domain EPEVTQTPSHQVTQMGQEVILRCVPISNHLYFYWYRQILGQKVEFLVSFYNNEISEKSEIFDDQFSVERPDGSNFTLKIRSTKLEDSAMYFCASSGARKNEQYFGPGTRLTVT.

The chain is built from TRBV6-2 or TRBV6-3 and TRBJ2-7; 9 bases are shared with TRBD1. With V trimmed by 5 bases and J by 7 bases, 15 bases remained unmatched. The CDR3 length is 16 residues. From germline, CDR1 is MNHEY and CDR2 SVGEGT. CDR3 residues: CASSELPGQGIGEQYF. DNA for the CDR3: TGTGCCAGCAGTGAGCTCCCGGGACAGGGCATAGGAGAGCAGTACTTC.

This clone occurred once. The genes are TRBV4-1 and TRBJ2-5; maybe TRBD2 (7 bases). The CDR3 extends over 16 amino acids. The germline V gene has CDR1 MGHRA and CDR2 YSYEKL. V gave up 4 bases and J gave up 5 bases, with 20 bases separating them. Here the CDR3 reads CASSPWVGGGLETQYF. The CDR3, as DNA: TGCGCCAGCAGCCCCTGGGTTGGGGGGGGGCTGGAGACCCAGTACTTC.

The chain links TRBV10-3 to TRBJ1-5, with TRBD1 identical over 7 bases. The V gene end was trimmed by 5 bases and the J gene end by 7 bases; junction bases not matched to a gene: 14. This CDR3 contains 16 residues. The germline V gene has CDR1 ENHRY and CDR2 SYGVKD. CDR3 sequence reads: CAISLQGSEVGQPQHF. CDR3 nucleotide sequence: TGTGCCATCAGTCTACAGGGGTCCGAGGTAGGGCAGCCCCAGCATTTT.

This rearrangement joins TRBV27 to TRBJ1-5, with 8 bases identical to TRBD1. V lost 0 bases, J lost 5 bases, and 3 bases stayed unmatched. CDR1 and CDR2 (germline): MNHEY, SMNVEV (reference sequence). This CDR3 has 15 amino acids. Written as DNA, the CDR3 is TGTGCCAGCAGTTTATCGGACAGGGAGGATCAGCCCCAGCATTTT. Translating gives CASSLSDREDQPQHF.

This clone was found a few times. The chain is built from TRBV7-3 and TRBJ2-1, with D unresolved. CDR3 length equals 13 residues. Germline CDR1 and CDR2: SGHTA and FQGTGA. V was trimmed by 2 bases and J by 9 bases, leaving 11 bases between them. The CDR3 sequence is CASSLVLVGEQFF. For the CDR3, the DNA is TGTGCCAGCAGCTTAGTCCTAGTTGGTGAGCAGTTCTTC.

The rearrangement uses TRBV7-2 and TRBJ1-5, with 7 bases matching TRBD1. CDR1 SGHTA and CDR2 FQGNSA come from the germline V gene. The CDR3 is made up of 16 amino acids. Germline trimming cut 0 bases from V and 6 bases from J; bases unmatched to any gene: 8. The CDR3 loop reads CASSLAGRGNSQPQHF. CDR3 DNA sequence: TGTGCCAGCAGCTTAGCTGGCAGGGGGAATAGTCAGCCCCAGCATTTT.

The chain uses TRBV28 and TRBJ2-1, with 11 bases identical to TRBD2. Germline CDR1 reads MDHEN; CDR2 reads SYDVKM. The CDR3 sequence is 16 residues long. V shed 6 bases, J shed 0 bases, and the junction held 4 bases outside the gene matches. This CDR3 is CASRSGLAVSYNEQFF. For the CDR3, the DNA is TGTGCCAGCAGGTCGGGACTAGCGGTCTCCTACAATGAGCAGTTCTTC.

V is TRBV19 and J is TRBJ1-5, with 9 bases that match TRBD1. The CDR3 is 17 residues long. The V segment lost 7 bases and the J segment 0 bases; nucleotides outside the gene matches: 10. From germline, CDR1 is LNHDA and CDR2 SQIVND (reference sequence). The CDR3 sequence is CASNRGQGIYSNQPQHF. CDR3 sequence (DNA): TGTGCCAGTAACCGAGGACAGGGGATCTATAGCAATCAGCCCCAGCATTTT.

This clone was observed a few times. The rearrangement joins TRBV19 to TRBJ1-3; D is unclear. Trimming cost V 9 bases and J 0 bases, with 6 bases left between them. Germline V gene data show CDR1 as LNHDA and CDR2 as SQIVND (reference sequence). The CDR3 is 12 residues long. The CDR3 is CASSYSGNTIYF. The CDR3 bases are TGTGCCAGCTCCTACTCTGGAAACACCATATATTTT.

This chain uses TRBV3-1 (or the pseudogene TRBV3-2) with TRBJ1-5, with 7 bases matching TRBD1. The germline V gene has CDR1 LGHDT and CDR2 YNNKEL (reference sequence). J lost 5 bases, V lost 0 bases, and 1 base had no gene match. The CDR3 length is 14 residues. This CDR3 reads CASSQEDRDQPQHF. The CDR3 DNA reads as TGTGCCAGCAGCCAAGAAGACAGGGATCAGCCCCAGCATTTT.

This sequence joins TRBV19 and TRBJ1-6; 10 positions agree with TRBD1. Germline V lookup: CDR1 LNHDA, CDR2 SQIVND (reference sequence). V shed 3 bases and J 14 bases; nucleotides not matched to a gene: 10. The CDR3 runs to 15 residues. CDR3 nucleotides: TGTGCCAGTAGTATCCGGGACAGGGGAGGTGATTCCCTCCACTTT. It is translated as CASSIRDRGGDSLHF.

The chain is built from TRBV29-1 and TRBJ1-1, with 8 bases aligning to TRBD1. The CDR3 sequence is 17 residues long. From germline, CDR1 is SQVTM and CDR2 ANQGSEA. Germline trimming cut 1 base from V and 0 bases from J; bases unmatched to any gene: 10. Here the CDR3 reads CSVEGAWTGSMNTEAFF. The CDR3 DNA is TGCAGCGTTGAAGGGGCTTGGACAGGGAGTATGAACACTGAAGCTTTCTTT.

The CDR3 region has the DNA TGTGCCAGCAGCCGGGACAGGCAAAAACTGTTTTTT. Translated, it gives CASSRDRQKLFF. This rearrangement joins TRBV12-3 or TRBV12-4 to TRBJ1-4, with 8 bases that match TRBD1. The CDR3 runs 12 residues. Trimming at V came to 6 bases and at J to 9 bases, leaving 3 bases not matched to a gene.

The CDR3 bases are TGTGCCAGCAGCTTCGAACGCCAGGGTCTCGAGCAGTACTTC. Protein product: CASSFERQGLEQYF. This chain links TRBV11-2 with TRBJ2-7, with D maybe TRBD1 (5 bases). Trimming cost V 3 bases and J 6 bases, with 15 bases left between them. The germline gives CDR1 SGHAT, CDR2 FQNNGV. The CDR3 is made up of 14 amino acids.

The chain couples TRBV2 to TRBJ1-3, with 7 bases fitting TRBD1. The CDR3 contains 13 residues. The V gene end was trimmed by 8 bases and the J gene end by 4 bases; junction bases not matched to a gene: 5. Looked up from germline, CDR1 is SNHLY and CDR2 is FYNNEI. The CDR3 DNA follows: TGTGCCAGCCGAGGGACAGACGGAAACACCATATATTTT. It specifies CASRGTDGNTIYF. Looking up the rest from reference TRBV2 and TRBJ1-3 gives the full variable domain: EPEVTQTPSHQVTQMGQEVILRCVPISNHLYFYWYRQILGQKVEFLVSFYNNEISEKSEIFDDQFSVERPDGSNFTLKIRSTKLEDSAMYFCASRGTDGNTIYFGEGSWLTVV.